What follows is one TCR beta chain and its context. The sample originates from a study of blood T cell repertoires in COVID-19. In the study overall: Sample material is recorded as cDNA or gDNA derived from T cells, B-cell-depleted T cells, or PBMCs.

The V gene's germline CDR1 is GTSNPN and CDR2 SVGIG (reference sequence). The V end was cut by 0 bases, the J end by 9 bases, with 6 bases between. This CDR3 has 12 amino acids. Per the original methods: Counts of nucleated cells, estimated from reference gene primer amplification, were obtained. Data came from immunoSEQ multiplex PCR; TCRdb stores just in-frame clones and leaves some out. V, J and clone size derive from that table, while D and trimming were established from the DNA sequence. The sample yields more than 85,000 clones, roughly 82% seen once. The V and J genes are TRBV30 and TRBJ1-6; no definite D call. This clonotype was sampled from a man older than 75 with acute or convalescent COVID-19. The specimen sequenced was peripheral blood. The CDR3 DNA reads TGTGCCTGGAGTGTACGAGGTTCACCCCTCCACTTT. Translating gives CAWSVRGSPLHF.